The 2 T cell receptor beta chains reported below all come from one sample, sequenced in a study of OX40 agonist ivuxolimab in advanced cancers. The method was immunoSEQ multiplex PCR; TCRdb's version includes in-frame clones alone and lacks a portion of them. The sample carries about 91,000 clones, 84% recorded once. This specimen was CD4+ or CD8+ T cells sorted from blood, taken in a trial of the OX40 agonist ivuxolimab. These receptors all stem from an adult with an advanced solid tumor such as melanoma, head and neck, liver or kidney cancer.

The V and J genes are TRBV5-4 and TRBJ2-6, with D tentatively TRBD2 (6 bases). The ends were cut back, 2 bases at V and 1 base at J, with 7 bases in the middle. Germline loops: CDR1 SGHNT, CDR2 YYREEE (reference sequence). The CDR3 is made up of 15 amino acids. CDR3 sequence reads: CASSLGRSGANVLTF. Written as DNA, the CDR3 is TGTGCCAGCAGCTTAGGGAGGTCTGGGGCCAACGTCCTGACTTTC.

The J gene is TRBJ1-6, the V gene TRBV7-6; no clear D gene. CDR1 and CDR2 (germline): SGHVS, FNYEAQ. The CDR3 runs 13 residues. V dropped 5 bases and J dropped 7 bases, with 9 bases sitting between them. The CDR3 loop reads CASSHRENSPLHF. The CDR3 coding sequence is TGTGCCAGCAGCCATCGCGAGAATTCACCCCTCCACTTT.